The following is a T cell receptor (beta chain) sequence with its context. This receptor's antigen is unknown. Per-base quality was not reported, and no clone a single base away is much larger than it. TCRbeta CDR3 regions were amplified from genomic DNA using the immunoSEQ Assay, a bias-controlled multiplex PCR. Concerning the study's data processing: Nucleated cell counts per sample were estimated from amplification of reference gene primers within the assay. To quantify the absolute abundance of each unique TCRbeta CDR3 rearrangement, sequence reads were collapsed and filtered. Productive Simpson clonality was computed per sample as the square root of Simpson's diversity index over productive rearrangements. As stored in TCRdb, this immuneACCESS dataset retains in-frame rearrangements with V and J assigned. A fraction of the clones does not appear; measured against another copy, unresolved V genes explain less than half of the discrepancy, and the remainder lacks a known reason. V, J and clone size derive from that table, while D and trimming were established from the DNA sequence. The sample contains tens of thousands of clones, 78% of them found a single time. Together, the top ten hold 10% to 15% of the sample.

These data are taken from a study of blood T cell repertoires in COVID-19 (TCRdb year 2020). In the study overall: The collaborator samples originated in the United States, Italy and Spain and spanned the acute and convalescent phases of COVID-19. Subjects who had been exposed to COVID-19, were actively infected with it, or had recovered from it provided the deeply sampled blood TCRbeta repertoires that made up the dataset. Samples came from the ongoing ImmuneRACE study (first 160 participants) plus 1,254 subjects from 6 global collaborators. A freely available public database, intended as a resource for researchers studying the immune response to SARS-CoV-2, is where the repertoires were released. The prospective study material was composed of cDNA or gDNA derived from T cells, B-cell-depleted T cells, or PBMCs. Where available, HLA class I and class II types were obtained from metadata supplied by the sample provider rather than from assay-based typing. A de-identified subject ID, COVID-19 status, age in years and sex were almost always included in the sample metadata.

Whole blood was collected in K2EDTA tubes by collaborating institutions according to the institutions' own protocols. For TCRbeta analysis, collaborator samples were shipped as frozen whole blood, as isolated PBMCs, or as DNA extracted from either sample type. Via the germline V gene, CDR1 is SGHRS and CDR2 YFSETQ. The CDR3 runs 12 residues from the cysteine to the phenylalanine. Of all the DNA, just the CDR3 is kept, 36 bases in frame from base 1. The junction carries 5 bases between V and J, which are trimmed by 2 bases and 5 bases respectively. What the study reported, not specific to this receptor: The quantity of clinical and demographic metadata differed by source and by participant and was supplied without curation.

The sequence joins TRBV5-1 to TRBJ2-1; the D segment cannot be called with confidence. Sequenced sample: peripheral blood. The TCR comes from a man at least 80 years old with acute or convalescent COVID-19. The encoded CDR3 is CASSFTDNEQFF. The nucleotide sequence is TGCGCCAGCAGCTTTACAGACAATGAGCAGTTCTTC.